This T cell receptor beta chain was identified during a study of T cell responses to AZD1222 COVID-19 vaccine. Data came from immunoSEQ multiplex PCR; TCRdb stores just in-frame clones and leaves some out. The table includes roughly 200,000 clones, approximately 92% detected once. The V segment lost 6 bases and the J segment 5 bases; nucleotides outside the gene matches: 10. The CDR3 consists of 15 residues. Germline V gene sequence: CDR1 MNHEY, CDR2 SVGAGI. This clone turned up a few times. Its antigen remains unknown. Findings of the study overall: Spike-specific TCR repertoires showed rising breadth and depth after two AZD1222 doses.

The rearrangement uses TRBV6-5 and TRBJ2-7; the match to TRBD2 covers 10 bases. This material consisted of peripheral blood, taken 28 days after the second dose of the MenACWY control vaccine. The source of this sequence is an adult who received the MenACWY meningococcal vaccine as a control. The CDR3: CASRLAGPASHEQYF. Here the CDR3 DNA reads TGTGCCAGCAGACTAGCGGGGCCTGCATCGCACGAGCAGTACTTC.